This is a list of T cell receptor beta chains from one sample in a study of blood T cell repertoires in COVID-19. The data were produced by immunoSEQ multiplex PCR, yet TCRdb's version contains in-frame clones alone and is incomplete. The table shows a few hundred thousand clones, with roughly nine tenths occurring only once. The specimen sequenced was peripheral blood. These receptor sequences come from a middle-aged man who had recovered from COVID-19. The CDR3 runs from the conserved cysteine through the conserved F or W. Fields, in order: CDR3 DNA, CDR3 protein, J gene, clone size, D gene, V gene. D genes are given only for firm matches. Clone size is not always given. Where it is, it says once, few, many or a class for expanded clones.

CDR3nt: TGTGCCAGCAGCTCTGCGGGACAGGGAAACTATGGCTACACCTTC
CDR3aa: CASSSAGQGNYGYTF
j_gene: TRBJ1-2
abundance: few
d_gene: TRBD1
v_gene: TRBV7-2

CDR3nt: TGTGCCAGCAGTTTAACAGGGGACGAGCAGTACTTC
CDR3aa: CASSLTGDEQYF
j_gene: TRBJ2-7
abundance: NA
d_gene: TRBD1
v_gene: TRBV7-9

CDR3nt: TGTGCCAGCAGCCCCGCGAACACCGGGGAGCTGTTTTTT
CDR3aa: CASSPANTGELFF
j_gene: TRBJ2-2
abundance: NA
d_gene: NA
v_gene: TRBV9

CDR3nt: TGTGCCAGCAGCTTAGCCTGGGCGGGTGAGCAGTTCTTC
CDR3aa: CASSLAWAGEQFF
j_gene: TRBJ2-1
abundance: NA
d_gene: NA
v_gene: TRBV11-2

CDR3nt: TGTGCCAGTCAAGTTGACAGGTTCATGAACACTGAAGCTTTCTTT
CDR3aa: CASQVDRFMNTEAFF
j_gene: TRBJ1-1
abundance: NA
d_gene: NA
v_gene: TRBV16

CDR3nt: TGTGCCAGCAGCTGGACGGGACTAGCGTCGGAGAATGAGCAGTTCTTC
CDR3aa: CASSWTGLASENEQFF
j_gene: TRBJ2-1
abundance: few
d_gene: TRBD2
v_gene: TRBV7-9

CDR3nt: TGTGCCAGCAGCTTTGGGCGAAGCTCCTATAATTCACCCCTCCACTTT
CDR3aa: CASSFGRSSYNSPLHF
j_gene: TRBJ1-6
abundance: once
d_gene: NA
v_gene: TRBV11-2

CDR3nt: TGCAGCATTGGGACGGGGAGGAACTACGAGCAGTACTTC
CDR3aa: CSIGTGRNYEQYF
j_gene: TRBJ2-7
abundance: NA
d_gene: NA
v_gene: TRBV29-1

CDR3nt: TGTGCCAGCAGCTTTGGACAGGATGAAAAACTGTTTTTT
CDR3aa: CASSFGQDEKLFF
j_gene: TRBJ1-4
abundance: NA
d_gene: TRBD1
v_gene: TRBV7-2

CDR3nt: TGTGCCAGCAGTTACTCGACACTAGCCCATGAGCAGTTCTTC
CDR3aa: CASSYSTLAHEQFF
j_gene: TRBJ2-1
abundance: NA
d_gene: NA
v_gene: TRBV6-2/TRBV6-3

CDR3nt: TGTGCCAGCAGCCCTAGCGGGAGCGGCTACAATGAGCAGTTCTTC
CDR3aa: CASSPSGSGYNEQFF
j_gene: TRBJ2-1
abundance: NA
d_gene: TRBD2
v_gene: TRBV7-9

CDR3nt: TGTGCCAGCAGCTTAGGGACGGGGGGAGAGACCCAGTACTTC
CDR3aa: CASSLGTGGETQYF
j_gene: TRBJ2-5
abundance: NA
d_gene: TRBD2
v_gene: TRBV7-6

CDR3nt: TGTGCCAGCAGTTACTGGGAGGGCGGGATGTCACCCCTCCACTTT
CDR3aa: CASSYWEGGMSPLHF
j_gene: TRBJ1-6
abundance: NA
d_gene: NA
v_gene: TRBV6-2/TRBV6-3

CDR3nt: TGTGCCAGCAGTGAAGCGCCCGGCGGAACCAATGAGCAGTTCTTC
CDR3aa: CASSEAPGGTNEQFF
j_gene: TRBJ2-1
abundance: NA
d_gene: NA
v_gene: TRBV6-1

CDR3nt: TGTGCCAGTAGTCCCCGACTCCAGCGGGGGGGCTACGGGAACACCGGGGAGCTGTTTTTT
CDR3aa: CASSPRLQRGGYGNTGELFF
j_gene: TRBJ2-2
abundance: NA
d_gene: TRBD2
v_gene: TRBV19

CDR3nt: TGCAGCGTTGATGCGAATCTAAAAAACTATGGCTACACCTTC
CDR3aa: CSVDANLKNYGYTF
j_gene: TRBJ1-2
abundance: NA
d_gene: NA
v_gene: TRBV29-1